This is a list of T cell receptor beta chains from one sample in a study of blood T cell repertoires in COVID-19. Generated by immunoSEQ multiplex PCR, the TCRdb table keeps only in-frame clones and is missing some. The sample carries 30,000 to 40,000 clones, about 88% recorded once. The sample consisted of peripheral blood. Receptors were obtained from a human donor in a cohort sampled during active COVID-19. The CDR3 runs from the conserved cysteine through the conserved F or W. Fields, in order: D gene, V gene, J gene, clone size, CDR3 protein, CDR3 DNA. D genes are given only for firm matches. Clone sizes are given selectively: once, few, many, or a class where the clone is expanded.

>TRBD1|TRBV5-1|TRBJ2-3|-
CASSSPGTDRADTQYF
TGCGCCAGCAGCTCACCCGGGACAGATCGAGCAGATACGCAGTATTTT
>-|TRBV7-2|TRBJ2-3|-
CASSYTDTQYF
TGTGCCAGCAGTTACACAGATACGCAGTATTTT
>TRBD1|TRBV10-1|TRBJ2-2|-
CASSGQGTGELFF
TGCGCCAGCAGTGGACAGGGCACCGGGGAGCTGTTTTTT
>TRBD1|TRBV6-5|TRBJ2-5|-
CASSPDREETQYF
TGTGCCAGCAGTCCCGACAGGGAAGAGACCCAGTACTTC
>-|TRBV30|TRBJ2-7|-
CAWSSTRYSYEQYF
TGTGCCTGGAGCTCTACGCGGTACTCCTACGAGCAGTACTTC
>-|TRBV6-1|TRBJ2-7|-
CASSDGADHEQYF
TGTGCCAGCAGTGACGGAGCGGACCACGAGCAGTACTTC
>-|TRBV5-1|TRBJ2-7|-
CASSLVGAPSYEQYF
TGCGCCAGCAGCTTGGTAGGGGCACCCTCCTACGAGCAGTACTTC
>-|TRBV2|TRBJ1-1|-
CASSVESHTEAFF
TGTGCCAGCAGTGTGGAGAGTCACACTGAAGCTTTCTTT
>TRBD2|TRBV3-1/TRBV3-2|TRBJ2-3|-
CASSRRGGTDTQYF
TGTGCCAGCAGCCGGCGGGGGGGCACAGATACGCAGTATTTT
>TRBD1|TRBV19|TRBJ1-5|-
CASTISGTGGRNQPQHF
TGTGCCAGTACCATCTCCGGGACAGGGGGACGCAATCAGCCCCAGCATTTT
>TRBD2|TRBV28|TRBJ2-3|once
CASSSQGRQRGGPDTQYF
TGTGCCAGCAGTTCCCAAGGGCGTCAGCGGGGGGGACCAGATACGCAGTATTTT
>-|TRBV4-1|TRBJ1-2|-
CASSQGLASNYGYTF
TGCGCCAGCAGCCAAGGTCTAGCTTCGAACTATGGCTACACCTTC
>-|TRBV28|TRBJ2-5|-
CASSPRTGLETQYF
TGTGCCAGCAGTCCCCGAACAGGGTTGGAGACCCAGTACTTC
>-|TRBV2|TRBJ2-7|-
CASSEESFYEQYF
TGTGCCAGCAGTGAGGAGTCTTTCTACGAGCAGTACTTC
>-|TRBV4-1|TRBJ2-3|-
CASSQDGIGTVEGDTQYF
TGCGCCAGCAGCCAAGACGGGATCGGGACAGTGGAGGGAGATACGCAGTATTTT
>TRBD2|TRBV5-5|TRBJ2-3|-
CASSLEISGGAFSDTQYF
TGTGCCAGCAGCTTGGAGATTAGCGGGGGGGCGTTCTCAGATACGCAGTATTTT
>TRBD1|TRBV13|TRBJ2-2|-
CASSPSFGQGVTGELFF
TGTGCCAGCAGCCCTAGTTTCGGCCAGGGGGTCACCGGGGAGCTGTTTTTT
>TRBD1|TRBV3-1/TRBV3-2|TRBJ1-6|-
CASSPQGAGYNSPLHF
TGTGCCAGCAGCCCGCAGGGGGCGGGTTATAATTCACCCCTCCACTTT
>-|TRBV12-3/TRBV12-4|TRBJ1-1|-
CASSPGGSFEAFF
TGTGCCAGCAGTCCGGGGGGGTCCTTTGAAGCTTTCTTT
>-|TRBV12-3/TRBV12-4|TRBJ1-1|-
CASSKKADTEAFF
TGTGCCAGCAGTAAGAAGGCGGACACTGAAGCTTTCTTT
>-|TRBV18|TRBJ1-1|-
CASSPPGRRSGGTEAFF
TGTGCCAGCTCCCCGCCGGGACGCCGGTCGGGAGGCACTGAAGCTTTCTTT
>TRBD2|TRBV2|TRBJ2-7|few
CASSREGRPGYEQYF
TGTGCCAGCAGTCGGGAGGGTAGACCTGGCTACGAGCAGTACTTC
>TRBD2|TRBV10-1|TRBJ2-5|-
CASSAMRLAGSQETQYF
TGCGCCAGCAGCGCCATGCGACTAGCGGGAAGCCAAGAGACCCAGTACTTC
>-|TRBV28|TRBJ1-1|-
CASSFKGGGNTEAFF
TGTGCCAGCAGTTTCAAGGGGGGGGGAAACACTGAAGCTTTCTTT
>-|TRBV6-6|TRBJ1-1|-
CASSYSEGRTEAFF
TGTGCCAGCAGTTACTCCGAGGGGAGGACTGAAGCTTTCTTT
>TRBD1|TRBV5-4|TRBJ1-2|-
CASSSQPQGARIYGYTF
TGTGCCAGCAGCTCCCAGCCTCAGGGGGCGCGGATCTATGGCTACACCTTC
>-|TRBV11-3|TRBJ1-2|once
CASSLEWVAGAGYTF
TGTGCCAGCAGCTTAGAGTGGGTAGCAGGGGCTGGCTACACCTTC
>TRBD2|TRBV2|TRBJ2-1|-
CASRRIAGGRNEQFF
TGTGCCAGCAGAAGAATAGCGGGGGGGCGGAATGAGCAGTTCTTC
>-|TRBV5-4|TRBJ1-2|-
CASSLGAGGYTF
TGTGCCAGCAGCTTGGGGGCGGGTGGCTACACCTTC
>TRBD1|TRBV7-9|TRBJ2-5|once
CASSLNRGQGEDAQYF
TGTGCCAGCAGCTTAAACAGGGGACAGGGAGAGGATGCCCAGTACTTC
>-|TRBV5-6|TRBJ2-5|-
CASSLGTPPWGQYF
TGTGCCAGCAGCTTGGGGACACCTCCTTGGGGCCAGTACTTC
>-|TRBV6-5|TRBJ2-3|-
CASSHDMDTQYF
TGTGCCAGCAGCCATGACATGGATACGCAGTATTTT
>TRBD1|TRBV9|TRBJ1-6|-
CASSARGLNSPLHF
TGTGCCAGCAGCGCCAGGGGGCTTAATTCACCCCTCCACTTT
>TRBD2|TRBV14|TRBJ2-1|-
CASSPSGGYNEQFF
TGTGCCAGCAGCCCGAGCGGGGGGTACAATGAGCAGTTCTTC
>-|TRBV5-1|TRBJ1-4|-
CASSSTRGGEAEKLFF
TGCGCCAGCAGCTCGACCCGAGGGGGAGAGGCTGAAAAACTGTTTTTT
>TRBD1|TRBV6-5|TRBJ1-3|-
CASSRTGSSGNTIYF
TGTGCCAGCAGTCGGACAGGGAGCTCTGGAAACACCATATATTTT
>-|TRBV4-1|TRBJ1-3|-
CASSQGQADGNTIYF
TGCGCCAGCAGCCAAGGACAGGCTGATGGAAACACCATATATTTT
>TRBD1|TRBV5-5|TRBJ1-5|-
CASSRDRANNQPQHF
TGTGCCAGCAGCCGGGACAGGGCGAACAATCAGCCCCAGCATTTT
>-|TRBV6-5|TRBJ2-7|-
CASTPRGAYEQYF
TGTGCCAGCACCCCCCGGGGGGCGTACGAGCAGTACTTC
>TRBD1|TRBV6-1|TRBJ2-3|-
CASSEAGGQGADTQYF
TGTGCCAGCAGTGAAGCGGGGGGACAGGGGGCAGATACGCAGTATTTT
>-|TRBV27|TRBJ2-7|-
CATAGSSYEQYF
TGTGCCACCGCAGGTAGCTCCTACGAGCAGTACTTC
>TRBD1|TRBV25-1|TRBJ1-2|-
CASSELTGGSGYTF
TGTGCCAGCAGTGAATTGACAGGGGGCAGTGGCTACACCTTC
>TRBD1|TRBV5-4|TRBJ1-2|-
CASSPDTGVRYGYTF
TGTGCCAGCAGCCCGGATACAGGGGTTCGGTATGGCTACACCTTC
>-|TRBV12-3/TRBV12-4|TRBJ2-7|-
CASCFGPTYEQYF
TGTGCCAGCTGCTTTGGCCCCACCTACGAGCAGTACTTC
>TRBD1|TRBV28|TRBJ1-1|-
CASSLNRGGGAFF
TGTGCCAGCAGCCTTAACAGGGGCGGTGGAGCTTTCTTT
>-|TRBV6-5|TRBJ1-6|-
CASRTGSGSPLHF
TGTGCCAGCAGAACAGGGAGCGGTTCACCCCTCCACTTT
>TRBD2|TRBV5-4|TRBJ2-5|-
CASRPAGGEETQYF
TGTGCCAGCCGCCCAGCGGGGGGGGAAGAGACCCAGTACTTC
>-|TRBV10-3|TRBJ2-3|-
CAISEGRSLSTDTQYF
TGTGCCATCAGTGAGGGGAGGTCACTCAGCACAGATACGCAGTATTTT